Listed below are T cell receptor beta chains from one sample, sequenced in a study of Graves' ophthalmopathy and Graves' hyperthyroidism. TCRdb recomputed calls from the multiplex PCR reads with MiXCR, one row per CDR3 protein. The sample carries 900,000 to 1,200,000 distinct CDR3 sequences, about 36% recorded once. Sequencing was carried out using peripheral blood or thyroid tissue (not recorded which). All receptors derive from an adult man with Graves' hyperthyroidism. Both conserved end residues are part of each CDR3. The order of the fields is clone size, D gene, J gene, V gene, CDR3 DNA, CDR3 protein. A D gene is named only where the DNA matches it firmly. Where a row states a size, it is once, few, many or the class of an expanded clone; other rows omit it.

clone_size: few
d_call: -
j_call: TRBJ1-5
v_call: TRBV6-1
cdr3_nt: TGTGCCAGCAGTGAAAGTACTAGCGTGGGGGCCCAGCATTTT
cdr3_aa: CASSESTSVGAQHF

clone_size: -
d_call: TRBD1
j_call: TRBJ2-7
v_call: TRBV20-1
cdr3_nt: TGCAGTGCTAGAGACGCCCAGGGGGTTTCCTACGAGCAGTACTTC
cdr3_aa: CSARDAQGVSYEQYF

clone_size: many
d_call: TRBD1
j_call: TRBJ1-4
v_call: TRBV15
cdr3_nt: TGTGCCACCAGCAGTCCCGGGACAGGGGTTGAAAAACTGTTTTTT
cdr3_aa: CATSSPGTGVEKLFF

clone_size: -
d_call: -
j_call: TRBJ1-5
v_call: TRBV15
cdr3_nt: TGTGCCACCAGCAGTTACAGGTCGGGCAATCAGCCCCAGCATTTT
cdr3_aa: CATSSYRSGNQPQHF

clone_size: many
d_call: -
j_call: TRBJ2-7
v_call: TRBV12-3/TRBV12-4
cdr3_nt: TGTGCCAGCAGAGGTGACAGGAGCGAGCAGTACTTC
cdr3_aa: CASRGDRSEQYF

clone_size: few
d_call: -
j_call: TRBJ2-5
v_call: TRBV9
cdr3_nt: TGTGCCAGCAGCGTAGGGTACAGGCGAAGTGGGGAGACCCAGTACTTC
cdr3_aa: CASSVGYRRSGETQYF

clone_size: -
d_call: -
j_call: TRBJ2-5
v_call: TRBV5-1
cdr3_nt: TGCGCCAGCAGCTTGGCCGTAGGGAAGACCCAGTACTTC
cdr3_aa: CASSLAVGKTQYF

clone_size: many
d_call: -
j_call: TRBJ2-2
v_call: TRBV9
cdr3_nt: TGTGCCAGCAGCCCGTATGGCGGGGACACCGGGGAGCTGTTTTTT
cdr3_aa: CASSPYGGDTGELFF

clone_size: many
d_call: -
j_call: TRBJ2-2
v_call: TRBV10-1
cdr3_nt: TGCGCCAGCAGATCGGGGGCGACCGGGGAGCTGTTTTTT
cdr3_aa: CASRSGATGELFF

clone_size: few
d_call: TRBD1
j_call: TRBJ2-7
v_call: TRBV11-2
cdr3_nt: TGTGCCAGCAGCTCCCGGACAGGGGACGAGCGGGACTACGAGCAGTACTTC
cdr3_aa: CASSSRTGDERDYEQYF

clone_size: many
d_call: -
j_call: TRBJ1-1
v_call: TRBV20-1
cdr3_nt: TGCAGTGCTAGAGAAAGATTAAGAGAAACTGAAGCTTTCTTT
cdr3_aa: CSARERLRETEAFF

clone_size: -
d_call: TRBD1
j_call: TRBJ1-4
v_call: TRBV28
cdr3_nt: TGTGCCAGCAGCCGGACAGGGTCGCAACTGTTTTTT
cdr3_aa: CASSRTGSQLFF

clone_size: few
d_call: -
j_call: TRBJ1-1
v_call: TRBV28
cdr3_nt: TGTGCCAGCAGTTTCTGGAGGGTGACTGAAGCTTTCTTT
cdr3_aa: CASSFWRVTEAFF

clone_size: many
d_call: -
j_call: TRBJ1-6
v_call: TRBV25-1
cdr3_nt: TGTGCCAGCAGTGATTTCGGGTCAGGGCGGGAATCACCCCTCCACTTT
cdr3_aa: CASSDFGSGRESPLHF

clone_size: -
d_call: -
j_call: TRBJ2-5
v_call: TRBV10-2
cdr3_nt: TGCGCCAGCAGTGGCGAGTGGGGCTCTGAGACCCAGTACTTC
cdr3_aa: CASSGEWGSETQYF

clone_size: few
d_call: TRBD1
j_call: TRBJ2-2
v_call: TRBV25-1
cdr3_nt: TGTGCCAGCAGTGAAGGGACAGGGAACACCGGGGAGCTGTTTTTT
cdr3_aa: CASSEGTGNTGELFF

clone_size: -
d_call: -
j_call: TRBJ1-3
v_call: TRBV12-3/TRBV12-4
cdr3_nt: TGTACCAGCAGTCAGAGCCGAAACACCATATATTTT
cdr3_aa: CTSSQSRNTIYF

clone_size: once
d_call: -
j_call: TRBJ2-2
v_call: TRBV2
cdr3_nt: TGTGCCAGCAGTGAGGTCAGAACTGGAAACACCAGGGAGCTGTTTTTT
cdr3_aa: CASSEVRTGNTRELFF

clone_size: -
d_call: TRBD1
j_call: TRBJ1-5
v_call: TRBV10-3
cdr3_nt: TGTGCCATCAGTGGGTCCCAGGGGGGAAGCAATCAGCCCCAGCATTTT
cdr3_aa: CAISGSQGGSNQPQHF

clone_size: few
d_call: -
j_call: TRBJ1-1
v_call: TRBV10-3
cdr3_nt: TGTGCCATCAAGGACGGTAACACTGAAGCTTTCTTT
cdr3_aa: CAIKDGNTEAFF

clone_size: few
d_call: -
j_call: TRBJ2-5
v_call: TRBV2
cdr3_nt: TGTGCCAGCCACAGGGACCAAGAGACCCAGTACTTC
cdr3_aa: CASHRDQETQYF

clone_size: -
d_call: -
j_call: TRBJ1-2
v_call: TRBV10-2
cdr3_nt: TGTGCCAGCAGTTACTCCTCCCGGCACCCCCTACTCGAGAGCTATGACTACACCTTC
cdr3_aa: CASSYSSRHPLLESYDYTF

clone_size: many
d_call: -
j_call: TRBJ1-2
v_call: TRBV5-1
cdr3_nt: TGCGCCAGCAGCTTGGAAAGGTCCGTTGTCCATGGCTACACCTTC
cdr3_aa: CASSLERSVVHGYTF

clone_size: -
d_call: TRBD1
j_call: TRBJ1-2
v_call: TRBV7-2
cdr3_nt: TGCGCCAGCAGCCACCGGACAGGGGTGGGCTATGGCTACACCTTC
cdr3_aa: CASSHRTGVGYGYTF

clone_size: few
d_call: -
j_call: TRBJ1-4
v_call: TRBV5-1
cdr3_nt: TGCGCCAGCAGCTTCGGAGGGTTCGAGGAAAAACTGTTTTTT
cdr3_aa: CASSFGGFEEKLFF

clone_size: -
d_call: -
j_call: TRBJ2-5
v_call: TRBV5-1
cdr3_nt: TGCGCCAGCAGCTTGACCGCGCCTCCAGCGGCCCAGTACTTC
cdr3_aa: CASSLTAPPAAQYF

clone_size: -
d_call: -
j_call: TRBJ1-2
v_call: TRBV2
cdr3_nt: TGTGCCAGCGCGGGGTTGGGGTATGGCTACACCTTC
cdr3_aa: CASAGLGYGYTF

clone_size: -
d_call: -
j_call: TRBJ1-1
v_call: TRBV6-1
cdr3_nt: TGTGCCAGCGGAGCAGCCACTGAAGCTTTCTTT
cdr3_aa: CASGAATEAFF

clone_size: -
d_call: -
j_call: TRBJ2-7
v_call: TRBV10-3
cdr3_nt: TGTGCCAGCAGAATTGCCGCCACCTACGAGCAGTACTTC
cdr3_aa: CASRIAATYEQYF

clone_size: many
d_call: TRBD1
j_call: TRBJ2-7
v_call: TRBV5-6
cdr3_nt: TGTGCCAGCAGCGAAACGGGACAGACCTACGAGCAGTACTTC
cdr3_aa: CASSETGQTYEQYF

clone_size: -
d_call: -
j_call: TRBJ2-3
v_call: TRBV9
cdr3_nt: TGTGCCAGCAGCCTGCTAAGCGCAGATACGCAGTATTTT
cdr3_aa: CASSLLSADTQYF

clone_size: few
d_call: TRBD1
j_call: TRBJ1-1
v_call: TRBV6-5
cdr3_nt: TGTGCCAGCAGTTACTCCCCGGCGTACAGGGGGTCGGACACTGAAGCTTTCTTT
cdr3_aa: CASSYSPAYRGSDTEAFF

clone_size: few
d_call: -
j_call: TRBJ1-4
v_call: TRBV20-1
cdr3_nt: TGCAGTGCTGCCCCAACTAATGAAAAACTGTTTTTT
cdr3_aa: CSAAPTNEKLFF

clone_size: many
d_call: -
j_call: TRBJ1-2
v_call: TRBV5-1
cdr3_nt: TGCGCCAGCAGCTTCGGCAGGGAAGGGGGCTACACCTTC
cdr3_aa: CASSFGREGGYTF

clone_size: -
d_call: TRBD2
j_call: TRBJ2-7
v_call: TRBV5-1
cdr3_nt: TGCGCCAGCAGCTTCGCACTAGCGGGGGATTACGGCGACGAGCAGTACTTC
cdr3_aa: CASSFALAGDYGDEQYF

clone_size: few
d_call: TRBD1
j_call: TRBJ2-3
v_call: TRBV29-1
cdr3_nt: TGCAGCGTCGCCCAACAGGGGGCTAGCACAGATACGCAGTATTTT
cdr3_aa: CSVAQQGASTDTQYF

clone_size: many
d_call: TRBD1
j_call: TRBJ1-2
v_call: TRBV14
cdr3_nt: TGTGCCAGCAGCCAAATCAATAGGGACAGGGGCTATGGCTACACCTTC
cdr3_aa: CASSQINRDRGYGYTF

clone_size: -
d_call: -
j_call: TRBJ2-5
v_call: TRBV18
cdr3_nt: TGTGCCAGCTCACCAGAACAGGAGCAGTACTTC
cdr3_aa: CASSPEQEQYF

clone_size: many
d_call: TRBD2
j_call: TRBJ2-5
v_call: TRBV25-1
cdr3_nt: TGTGCCAGCAGTGAAACCGGCGGGAGGGCCGAGACCCAGTACTTC
cdr3_aa: CASSETGGRAETQYF

clone_size: many
d_call: -
j_call: TRBJ2-7
v_call: TRBV29-1
cdr3_nt: TGCAGCGTAGAGGGGGGGGTTGGCTACGAGCAGTACTTC
cdr3_aa: CSVEGGVGYEQYF

clone_size: -
d_call: -
j_call: TRBJ1-1
v_call: TRBV30
cdr3_nt: TGTGCCTGGAGTTCAATCACGGGGGCGGTAGCTTTCTTT
cdr3_aa: CAWSSITGAVAFF

clone_size: many
d_call: -
j_call: TRBJ1-5
v_call: TRBV10-3
cdr3_nt: TGTGCCAGCACCAATCCACATGGCCTGGGCAATCAGCCCCAGCATTTT
cdr3_aa: CASTNPHGLGNQPQHF